Each of the 16 T cell receptor beta chains below was sequenced from the same sample in a study of PD-1 blockade in classical Hodgkin lymphoma. Each patient relapsed following autologous stem cell transplantation, and prior brentuximab vedotin exposure differed. Measured with immunoSEQ multiplex PCR; TCRdb has only the in-frame clones, and not every one. The sample shows tens of thousands of clones, 70% to 75% of them seen only once. Sequenced here: peripheral blood mononuclear cells (PBMCs), sampled before the second cycle of nivolumab. The receptors originated from a human donor with classical Hodgkin lymphoma.

This chain joins TRBV30 and TRBJ2-7, with D maybe TRBD2 (5 bases). The CDR3 is 14 amino acids. The ends were cut back, 0 bases at V and 3 bases at J, with 12 bases in the middle. Germline CDR1 and CDR2: GTSNPN and SVGIG (reference sequence). Here the CDR3 DNA reads TGTGCCTGGAGTGTACAAGGAGACTACTACGAGCAGTACTTC. Translation: CAWSVQGDYYEQYF.

V and J are TRBV7-9 and TRBJ2-7, with D tentatively TRBD1 or TRBD2 (5 bases each). The CDR3 extends over 17 amino acids. Germline V gives CDR1 SEHNR, CDR2 FQNEAQ (reference sequence). V dropped 4 bases and J dropped 6 bases, with 25 bases sitting between them. The DNA of the CDR3 is TGTGCCAGCAGCTCTACGGGACGGAATCCACAGAAGGTCGAGCAGTACTTC. Its translation is CASSSTGRNPQKVEQYF.

The gene calls are TRBV9 and TRBJ2-6; D is uncertain. The CDR3 length is 17 residues. Per the germline V gene, CDR1 is SGDLS and CDR2 is YYNGEE. V gave up 0 bases and J gave up 0 bases, with 10 bases separating them. The CDR3 nucleotides are TGTGCCAGCAGCGTAGACTTGGCAGCCTCTGGGGCCAACGTCCTGACTTTC. Protein sequence: CASSVDLAASGANVLTF.

This clone was detected once. The chain couples TRBV10-3 to TRBJ1-2; D gene ambiguous. V lost 3 bases and J 8 bases, leaving 22 bases between the germline ends. From germline, CDR1 is ENHRY and CDR2 SYGVKD. The CDR3 has 16 residues. CDR3 nucleotides: TGTGCCATCAGTGATTTGATTGGAGGGTACGGCGAGGGCTACACCTTC. It translates to CAISDLIGGYGEGYTF.

CDR3 loop: CASSLGRRDGYTF. In DNA, the CDR3 is TGTGCCAGCAGCTTGGGCAGGCGAGATGGCTACACCTTC. This rearrangement joins TRBV5-6 to TRBJ1-2; D remains unclear. The CDR3 contains 13 residues. In germline, CDR1 is SGHDT, CDR2 YYEEEE. Trimming took off 0 bases at V and 6 bases at J, with 9 bases between the two ends. Based on the CDR3 plus reference TRBV5-6 and TRBJ1-2, the full variable domain is DAGVTQSPTHLIKTRGQQVTLRCSPKSGHDTVSWYQQALGQGPQFIFQYYEEEERQRGNFPDRFSGHQFPNYSSELNVNALLLGDSALYLCASSLGRRDGYTFGSGTRLTVV.

V is TRBV7-9 and J is TRBJ2-5, with D maybe TRBD1 (6 bases). Trimming took 1 base from V and 5 from J, leaving 23 bases between them. The length of the CDR3 is 18 residues. Germline V lookup: CDR1 SEHNR, CDR2 FQNEAQ (reference sequence). The CDR3 reads CASSLGLIGQGKKETQYF. The CDR3, as DNA: TGTGCCAGCAGCTTAGGGCTTATCGGGCAGGGGAAAAAGGAGACCCAGTACTTC.

This chain's CDR3 is CATSTGEGNEKLFF. CDR3 bases: TGTGCCACCTCCACAGGGGAGGGGAATGAAAAACTGTTTTTT. The chain carries TRBV7-6 and TRBJ1-4, with TRBD1 matching 7 bases. V trimming: 10 bases; J trimming: 5 bases; junction bases outside the gene matches: 10. CDR1 SGHVS and CDR2 FNYEAQ come from the germline V gene. This CDR3 is built from 14 residues. The full variable domain, rest sourced from reference TRBV7-6 and TRBJ1-4, is GAGVSQSPRYKVTKRGQDVALRCDPISGHVSLYWYRQALGQGPEFLTYFNYEAQQDKSGLPNDRFSAERPEGSISTLTIQRTEQRDSAMYRCATSTGEGNEKLFFGSGTQLSVL.

This clone was detected a few times. The J gene is TRBJ1-2, the V gene TRBV9, with no clear D. Trimming removed 4 bases from V and 7 bases from J, with 14 bases in between. CDR3 length: 13 residues. Germline CDR1 is SGDLS and CDR2 is YYNGEE. For the CDR3, the DNA is TGTGCCAGCAGCCCTCTCGAGGGAAGTGGCTACACCTTC. Translated, it gives CASSPLEGSGYTF.

This chain uses TRBV6-5 with TRBJ1-4; TRBD1 agrees at 7 bases. Germline lookup yields CDR1 MNHEY and CDR2 SVGAGI. With 6 bases clipped from V and 7 bases from J, the junction kept 11 bases outside the gene matches. The CDR3 has 15 residues. CDR3 residues: CASSFNRGGGEKLFF. The DNA for the CDR3 is TGTGCCAGCAGCTTTAACAGGGGCGGCGGTGAAAAACTGTTTTTT.

The rearrangement links TRBV5-6 to TRBJ1-5, with TRBD1 matching over 7 bases. Germline CDR1 is SGHDT and CDR2 is YYEEEE. The CDR3 consists of 14 residues. Losses at the gene ends were 6 bases for V and 4 bases for J; bases not matched to a gene: 7. CDR3: CASTLGTANQPQHF. DNA for the CDR3: TGTGCCAGCACCCTGGGGACAGCTAATCAGCCCCAGCATTTT.

The chain recombines TRBV5-4 with TRBJ1-1, with D possibly TRBD1 on 5 matching bases. The CDR3 contains 14 residues. V dropped 0 bases and J dropped 2 bases, with 8 bases sitting between them. Germline assignment: CDR1 SGHNT and CDR2 YYREEE (reference sequence). The CDR3 coding sequence is TGTGCCAGCAGCTTGGACAGGATAAACACTGAAGCTTTCTTT. It yields the protein CASSLDRINTEAFF.

The V and J genes are TRBV15 and TRBJ2-4, with TRBD2 as a possible D gene (6 bases). Germline V gene data show CDR1 as LNHNV and CDR2 as YYDKDF (reference sequence). The CDR3 spans 16 residues. Between the trimmed V and J ends, which lost 0 bases and 0 bases, there was a span of 9 bases. CDR3 nucleotide sequence: TGTGCCACCAGCAGAGACCTGGAGGGAGCCAAAAACATTCAGTACTTC. Translation gives CATSRDLEGAKNIQYF. Full variable domain (remainder filled in from reference TRBV15 and TRBJ2-4): DAMVIQNPRYQVTQFGKPVTLSCSQTLNHNVMYWYQQKSSQAPKLLFHYYDKDFNNEADTPDNFQSRRPNTSFCFLDIRSPGLGDTAMYLCATSRDLEGAKNIQYFGAGTRLSVL.

The chain joins TRBV19 to TRBJ1-5; the match to TRBD1 covers 7 bases. CDR1 LNHDA and CDR2 SQIVND come from the germline V gene (reference sequence). This CDR3 has 15 amino acids. With 1 base clipped from V and 8 bases from J, the junction kept 8 bases outside the gene matches. This CDR3 is CASSIAIQGLEPQHF. CDR3 bases: TGTGCCAGTAGTATAGCCATACAGGGGTTGGAGCCCCAGCATTTT.

The rearrangement links TRBV7-2 to TRBJ2-3; D is undetermined. V was clipped by 1 base and J by 0 bases, with 5 bases between them. CDR1 and CDR2 from the germline V gene are SGHTA and FQGNSA. The CDR3 length is 14 residues. CDR3 amino acids: CASSLEESTDTQYF. In DNA form, the CDR3 reads TGTGCCAGCAGCTTAGAAGAGAGCACAGATACGCAGTATTTT.

In DNA form, the CDR3 reads TGCGCCAGCAGCTTGGGTTCCAGTATGGGGTCCTACGAGCAGTACTTC. It codes for CASSLGSSMGSYEQYF. This chain uses TRBV5-1 with TRBJ2-7; unclear D gene. V was shortened by 0 bases and J by 1 base, with 14 bases between the two germline ends. The CDR3 length is 16 residues. Germline V gene lookup returns CDR1 SGHRS and CDR2 YFSETQ.

The chain combines TRBV29-1 with TRBJ1-2; 7 bases are shared with TRBD1. The ends lost 1 base at V and 4 bases at J; junction bases unmatched: 12. CDR3 length: 16 residues. CDR1 is SQVTM and CDR2 is ANQGSEA in the germline V gene. CDR3 coding DNA: TGCAGCGTTGAAGGATCAGGGGGAGAGGGCTTCTATGGCTACACCTTC. Translation gives CSVEGSGGEGFYGYTF.